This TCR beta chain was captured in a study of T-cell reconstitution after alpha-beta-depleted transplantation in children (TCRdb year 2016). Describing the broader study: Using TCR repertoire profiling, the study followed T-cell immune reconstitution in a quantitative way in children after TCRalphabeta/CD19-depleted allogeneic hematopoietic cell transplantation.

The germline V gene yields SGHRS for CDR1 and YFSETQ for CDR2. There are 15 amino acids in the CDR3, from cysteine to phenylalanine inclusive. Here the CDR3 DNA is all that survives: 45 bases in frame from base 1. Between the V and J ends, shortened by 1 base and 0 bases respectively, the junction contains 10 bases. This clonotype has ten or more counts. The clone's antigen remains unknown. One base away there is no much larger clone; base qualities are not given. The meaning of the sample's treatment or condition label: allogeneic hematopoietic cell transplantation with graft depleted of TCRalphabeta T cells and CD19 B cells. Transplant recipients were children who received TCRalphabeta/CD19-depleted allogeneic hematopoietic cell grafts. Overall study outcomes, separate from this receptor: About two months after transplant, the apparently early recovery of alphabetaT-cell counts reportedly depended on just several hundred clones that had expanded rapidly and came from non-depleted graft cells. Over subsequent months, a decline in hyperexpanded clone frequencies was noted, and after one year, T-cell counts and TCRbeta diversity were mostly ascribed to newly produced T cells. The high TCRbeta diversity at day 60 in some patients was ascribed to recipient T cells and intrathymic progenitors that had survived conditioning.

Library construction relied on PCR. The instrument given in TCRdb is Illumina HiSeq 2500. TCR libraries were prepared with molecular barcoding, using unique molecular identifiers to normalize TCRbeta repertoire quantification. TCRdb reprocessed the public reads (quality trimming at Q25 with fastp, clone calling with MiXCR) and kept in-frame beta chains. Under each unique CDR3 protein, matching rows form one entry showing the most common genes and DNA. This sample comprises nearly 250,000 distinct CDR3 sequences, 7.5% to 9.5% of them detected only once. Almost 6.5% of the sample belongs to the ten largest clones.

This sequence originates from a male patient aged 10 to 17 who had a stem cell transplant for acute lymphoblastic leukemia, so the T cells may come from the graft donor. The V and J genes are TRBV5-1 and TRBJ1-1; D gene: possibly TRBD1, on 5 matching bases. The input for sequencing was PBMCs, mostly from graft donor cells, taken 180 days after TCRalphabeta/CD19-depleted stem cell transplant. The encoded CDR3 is CASSLTGPLNTEAFF. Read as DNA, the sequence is TGCGCCAGCAGCTTGACGGGACCACTGAACACTGAAGCTTTCTTT. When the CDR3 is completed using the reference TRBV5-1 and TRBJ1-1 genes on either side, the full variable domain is KAGVTQTPRYLIKTRGQQVTLSCSPISGHRSVSWYQQTPGQGLQFLFEYFSETQRNKGNFPGRFSGRQFSNSRSEMNVSTLELGDSALYLCASSLTGPLNTEAFFGQGTRLTVV.